Presented here are 13 T cell receptor beta chains from one specimen sequenced in a study of OX40 agonist ivuxolimab in advanced cancers. Assay: immunoSEQ multiplex PCR; the TCRdb copy retains only in-frame clones and omits some. Here the sample spans fewer than 25,000 clones, about 85% being singletons. The specimen comprised CD4+ or CD8+ T cells sorted from blood, sampled in a trial of the OX40 agonist ivuxolimab. Receptors originate from an adult with an advanced solid tumor such as melanoma, head and neck, liver or kidney cancer.

V usage is TRBV15 and J usage is TRBJ1-4; possible D gene TRBD1, 6 bases. In germline, CDR1 is LNHNV, CDR2 YYDKDF (reference sequence). The CDR3 spans 14 residues. Trimming took off 9 bases at V and 4 bases at J, with 15 bases between the two ends. The CDR3 DNA sequence: TGTGCCACAAAACCTGACAGGTTTAATGAAAAACTGTTTTTT. Its protein is CATKPDRFNEKLFF.

The chain uses TRBV7-2 and TRBJ1-1, with 9 bases matching TRBD1. Germline V lookup: CDR1 SGHTA, CDR2 FQGNSA. V was clipped by 1 base and J by 4 bases; unmatched bases: 13. CDR3 length: 18 amino acids. This CDR3 is CASSLVSTGGRTRTEAFF. CDR3 nucleotide sequence: TGTGCCAGCAGCTTAGTTTCGACAGGGGGACGAACGCGCACTGAAGCTTTCTTT.

The chain has TRBV6-9 and TRBJ1-1; tentatively, D is TRBD1 (5 bases). Germline V lookup: CDR1 MNHGY, CDR2 SVAAGI. CDR3 size: 14 residues. Trimming took 6 bases from V and 1 from J, leaving 12 bases between them. In DNA form, the CDR3 reads TGTGCCAGCAGCCCTCGGGACTCGAACACTGAAGCTTTCTTT. Residues: CASSPRDSNTEAFF.

The chain has TRBV19 and TRBJ2-1; 13 bases are a match to TRBD2. After removal of 7 bases from V and 9 bases from J, the junction contained 6 bases not matched to a gene. Germline V gene lookup returns CDR1 LNHDA and CDR2 SQIVND (reference sequence). CDR3 length equals 14 residues. The chain's CDR3 is CASTGLAGLSEQFF. As DNA, the CDR3 is TGTGCCAGTACGGGACTAGCGGGGCTCAGTGAGCAGTTCTTC.

The rearrangement joins TRBV19 to TRBJ2-5; unclear D gene. The germline gives CDR1 LNHDA, CDR2 SQIVND (reference sequence). The length of the CDR3 is 12 residues. The V and J ends lost 7 bases and 5 bases respectively, with 11 bases between them. The CDR3 spells CASKDGWETQYF. The CDR3 nucleotides are TGTGCCAGTAAGGACGGTTGGGAGACCCAGTACTTC.

The V call is TRBV28, the J call TRBJ2-1; D is uncertain. Looked up from germline, CDR1 is MDHEN and CDR2 is SYDVKM. Trimming cost V 4 bases and J 3 bases, with 7 bases left between them. The CDR3 has 13 amino acids. The CDR3 here is CASSSPGYNEQFF. The DNA for the CDR3 is TGTGCCAGCAGTTCACCGGGCTACAATGAGCAGTTCTTC.

V usage is TRBV19 and J usage is TRBJ1-3; 7 nucleotides line up with TRBD1. This CDR3 spans 14 amino acids. After removal of 6 bases from V and 4 bases from J, the junction contained 6 bases not matched to a gene. In germline, CDR1 is LNHDA, CDR2 SQIVND (reference sequence). The CDR3 is CASRNRGPGNTIYF. The CDR3 DNA sequence: TGTGCCAGTAGGAACAGGGGCCCAGGAAACACCATATATTTT.

The rearrangement joins TRBV11-3 to TRBJ2-1; the D call may be TRBD1 or TRBD2 (5 bases each). Between the trimmed V and J ends, which lost 5 bases and 2 bases, there was a span of 10 bases. CDR3 length: 14 amino acids. The germline V gene encodes CDR1 SGHNT and CDR2 YENEEA. DNA for the CDR3: TGTGCCAGCAGCCCCAGAGGGGCCTACAATGAGCAGTTCTTC. It is translated as CASSPRGAYNEQFF. Filled out from reference TRBV11-3 and TRBJ2-1, the complete variable domain reads EAGVVQSPRYKIIEKKQPVAFWCNPISGHNTLYWYLQNLGQGPELLIRYENEEAVDDSQLPKDRFSAERLKGVDSTLKIQPAELGDSAVYLCASSPRGAYNEQFFGPGTRLTVL.

The rearrangement links TRBV5-4 to TRBJ2-1; 9 nucleotides agree with TRBD1. Germline V gene data show CDR1 as SGHNT and CDR2 as YYREEE (reference sequence). The length of the CDR3 is 18 residues. V shed 4 bases and J 0 bases; nucleotides not matched to a gene: 11. The CDR3 bases are TGTGCCAGCAGCCCGGGGACAGGGATGCAGTACTCCTACAATGAGCAGTTCTTC. Protein product: CASSPGTGMQYSYNEQFF.

A word on this clone: Likely a read error: the CDR3 ends without its conserved phenylalanine or tryptophan. The chain has TRBV28 and TRBJ2-4; possibly TRBD1 for D (6 bases). This CDR3 spans 13 amino acids. Trimming shortened V by 8 bases and J by 5 bases, and 13 bases separated the two germline ends. Germline V lookup: CDR1 MDHEN, CDR2 SYDVKM. The CDR3 DNA reads as TGTGCCAGCCAGGACAGCAGCCAAAACATTCAGTACCTC. It codes for CASQDSSQNIQYL.

The rearrangement links TRBV5-4 to TRBJ2-1; maybe TRBD1 (6 bases). In germline, CDR1 is SGHNT, CDR2 YYREEE (reference sequence). With 3 bases removed from V and 3 bases from J, the gap between germline ends came to 10 bases. There are 14 residues in the CDR3. The CDR3 spells CASSSGQIYNEQFF. The CDR3 coding sequence is TGTGCCAGCAGCTCCGGACAGATCTACAATGAGCAGTTCTTC.

The chain uses TRBV5-5 and TRBJ1-4, with D uncertain. This CDR3 comprises 13 residues. Germline lookup yields CDR1 SGHKS and CDR2 YYEKEE (reference sequence). Trimming left V 0 bases short and J 8 bases short, with 8 bases between. CDR3 in DNA: TGTGCCAGCAGCTTGGCAACACAAGAAAAACTGTTTTTT. Translation gives CASSLATQEKLFF.

The rearrangement joins TRBV5-4 to TRBJ2-1; tentatively, D is TRBD2 (6 bases). This CDR3 has 13 amino acids. Trimming removed 4 bases from V and 10 bases from J, with 15 bases in between. Germline V gene data show CDR1 as SGHNT and CDR2 as YYREEE (reference sequence). CDR3 amino acids: CASSPAGAGEQFF. Written as DNA, the CDR3 is TGTGCCAGCAGCCCCGCCGGAGCGGGCGAGCAGTTCTTC.